This TCR beta chain derives from a study of blood T cells in healthy people across ages. Study overall: About one barcoded beta molecule per two T cells was the capture yield of template switching.

This CDR3 contains 16 residues. Germline lookup yields CDR1 MNHEY and CDR2 SVGAGI. The germline V and J ends were trimmed by 0 bases and 3 bases, with 13 bases remaining between them. It was with a sample-barcoded 5' primer and a J-beta primer mix that a second PCR of about 6 to 12 cycles was run. TCRdb re-called the 5' RACE reads with MiXCR, one entry per CDR3 protein. The sample lists 1,500,000 or so distinct CDR3 sequences, approximately 42% occurring once. About this clonotype itself: What it binds is unknown.

Overall study findings and caveats: The donors' CMV status was not determined, possibly confounding changes in expanded clonotypes.

Sequenced sample: blood. The sequence derives from a woman younger than 30 in good health. V is TRBV6-5 and J is TRBJ2-3; TRBD2 might be the D (7 bases). The CDR3 loop is CASSYSARGGTDTQYF. CDR3 coding DNA: TGTGCCAGCAGTTACTCAGCCAGGGGAGGGACAGATACGCAGTATTTT.